This is a list of T cell receptor beta chains from one sample in a study of memory CD4+ T cells and cytomegalovirus serostatus. This table comes from immunoSEQ multiplex PCR, and its TCRdb copy is limited to in-frame clones, with some not included. The repertoire holds about 73,000 clones, roughly 78% seen once, with just over 2.5% in the top ten. The sample comprised memory CD4+ T cells from blood. These receptors originate from an adult in good health and CMV-seropositive. The conserved cysteine and the conserved F or W are not part of the CDR3 here.

j_call v_call cdr3_aa
TRBJ1-6 TRBV6-5 ASSRIGTESSPLH
TRBJ1-2 TRBV19 ASSKGTGGSLTYGYT
TRBJ1-1 TRBV7-9 ASRSTGGGEKAF
TRBJ1-5 TRBV28 ASSFPGASNQPQH
TRBJ2-5 TRBV11-2 ASSLGAFSTETQY
TRBJ2-4 TRBV7-2 ASSFWDHKNIQY
TRBJ1-4 TRBV15 ATSRVPGQLATNEKLF
TRBJ2-5 TRBV7-2 ASSSLRVEREETQY
TRBJ1-4 TRBV5-6 ASSQRQGFVVKDEKLF
TRBJ2-3 TRBV29-1 SVEDISDTQY
TRBJ1-2 TRBV7-2 ASSEGPGAATNYGYT
TRBJ1-2 TRBV4-1 ASSLDGTGGSYGYT
TRBJ1-1 TRBV5-4 ASSPWGRTEAF
TRBJ2-2 TRBV12-5 ASGDRDRDTGELF
TRBJ2-2 TRBV10-3 AISEQVGTGELF
TRBJ1-1 TRBV6-5 ASSYVSTGTEAF